A single sample is the source of the 29 T cell receptor beta chains below, sequenced in a study of blood T cell repertoires in COVID-19. The table came from immunoSEQ multiplex PCR; TCRdb's copy has only in-frame clones and leaves some out. The sample includes 70,000 to 95,000 clones, 75% to 85% of them seen just once. The sequenced sample consisted of peripheral blood. These receptors were collected from a woman in her 40s with active or convalescent COVID-19.

The chain couples TRBV7-9 to TRBJ1-1; D gene uncertain. CDR1 is SEHNR, CDR2 FQNEAQ, per germline (reference sequence). The CDR3 has 13 amino acids. V was pared by 5 bases and J by 6 bases, with 13 bases between. For the CDR3, the DNA is TGTGCCAGCAGCCACGGACTTTCCTCTGAAGCTTTCTTT. Its protein product is CASSHGLSSEAFF.

This rearrangement joins TRBV18 to TRBJ1-2; 9 nucleotides agree with TRBD1. V dropped 3 bases and J dropped 8; count of bases not matched to a gene: 7. The CDR3 is made up of 14 amino acids. The germline V gene encodes CDR1 KGHSH and CDR2 LQKENI. CDR3 nucleotide sequence: TGTGCCAGCTCACCCTCGGGGACAGGGCAGGGCTACACCTTC. Translated, it gives CASSPSGTGQGYTF. Full variable domain (missing parts from reference TRBV18 and TRBJ1-2): NAGVMQNPRHLVRRRGQEARLRCSPMKGHSHVYWYRQLPEEGLKFMVYLQKENIIDESGMPKERFSAEFPKEGPSILRIQQVVRGDSAAYFCASSPSGTGQGYTFGSGTRLTVV.

The chain recombines TRBV7-3 with TRBJ2-5; D unclear. Trimming took 3 bases from V and 2 from J, leaving 19 bases between them. The length of the CDR3 is 17 residues. From germline, CDR1 is SGHTA and CDR2 FQGTGA. The CDR3 region has the DNA TGTGCCAGCAGCTTGGGTCGCGACAAAGGTAAACAAGAGACCCAGTACTTC. Translating it yields CASSLGRDKGKQETQYF.

This chain joins TRBV4-3 and TRBJ2-1; D might be TRBD2 (5 bases). Germline lookup yields CDR1 LGHNA and CDR2 YSLEER. V was pared by 0 bases and J by 3 bases, with 18 bases between. This CDR3 is built from 18 residues. The CDR3 loop is CASSQDFPSSIFYNEQFF. CDR3 coding DNA: TGCGCCAGCAGCCAAGACTTTCCTAGCAGTATTTTCTACAATGAGCAGTTCTTC.

The genes are TRBV7-2 and TRBJ2-2, with 7 bases that match TRBD1. The junction had 1 base not matched to a gene; V was cut back by 3 bases and J by 3 bases. The CDR3 runs 14 residues. Germline CDR1 SGHTA, CDR2 FQGNSA. The CDR3 DNA reads as TGTGCCAGCAGCTTTACAGGGGACACCGGGGAGCTGTTTTTT. It codes for CASSFTGDTGELFF.

This chain connects TRBV5-1 to TRBJ2-7; maybe TRBD1 (6 bases). Looked up from germline, CDR1 is SGHRS and CDR2 is YFSETQ. V lost 0 bases and J lost 2, with 18 bases in between. The CDR3 has 17 residues. CDR3 in DNA: TGCGCCAGCAGCTTGGGACCACCGGGACAAGGAGCCTACGAGCAGTACTTC. It yields the protein CASSLGPPGQGAYEQYF.

A few counts support this clone. This chain uses TRBV27 with TRBJ1-6; D is possibly TRBD1 (5 bases). Per the germline V gene, CDR1 is MNHEY and CDR2 is SMNVEV (reference sequence). V was cut by 0 bases and J by 7 bases, with 13 bases left in between. The CDR3 runs to 16 residues. DNA for the CDR3: TGTGCCAGCAGTTTATCGGGCAGGGAGGGCAATTCACCCCTCCACTTT. Translation gives CASSLSGREGNSPLHF.

The chain employs TRBV12-1 and TRBJ2-7; the listed D gene, TRBD2, was not tested against the DNA. TRBV12-1 counts as a pseudogene. CDR3 length: 14 amino acids. The CDR3 spells CASSFGFSSYEQYF. The CDR3 bases are TGTGCCAGCAGCTTTGGGTTTAGCTCCTACGAGCAGTACTTC.

The chain employs TRBV9 and TRBJ1-2, with a tentative D call TRBD1 (5 bases). Germline CDR1 SGDLS, CDR2 YYNGEE. The CDR3 is 14 amino acids. The germline V and J ends were trimmed by 0 bases and 2 bases, with 8 bases remaining between them. In DNA, the CDR3 is TGTGCCAGCAGCGTAGGTTCAGGGAACTATGGCTACACCTTC. The encoded protein is CASSVGSGNYGYTF.

The chain is built from TRBV6-5 and TRBJ2-1; maybe TRBD2 (5 bases). CDR3 length equals 12 residues. V lost 6 bases and J 9 bases, leaving 12 bases between the germline ends. Germline CDR1 reads MNHEY; CDR2 reads SVGAGI. The CDR3 bases are TGTGCCAGCAGCCAGACCGGAGGTGAGCAGTTCTTC. This codes for CASSQTGGEQFF.

The chain uses TRBV25-1 and TRBJ2-5, with D perhaps TRBD1 (5 bases). Per germline, CDR1 MGHDK and CDR2 SYGVNS. The CDR3 sequence is 12 residues long. The ends were cut back, 10 bases at V and 7 bases at J, with 16 bases in the middle. This CDR3 is CATSQGFGTQYF. For the CDR3, the DNA is TGTGCCACCTCGCAGGGTTTTGGGACCCAGTACTTC.

V and J are TRBV7-9 and TRBJ1-1; D might be TRBD1 (5 bases). The CDR3 covers 14 residues. CDR1 is SEHNR, CDR2 FQNEAQ, per germline (reference sequence). Trimming stripped 5 bases from V and 7 bases from J, with 17 bases between. The CDR3 spells CASSRNQGGDEAFF. CDR3 DNA: TGTGCCAGCAGCCGAAATCAGGGTGGGGATGAAGCTTTCTTT.

This rearrangement joins TRBV5-1 to TRBJ1-1, with D possibly matching TRBD1 (5 bases). The CDR3 extends over 15 amino acids. The V gene's germline CDR1 is SGHRS and CDR2 YFSETQ. V lost 1 base and J 2 bases, leaving 12 bases between the germline ends. The CDR3 here is CASSLLGGENTEAFF. CDR3 sequence (DNA): TGCGCCAGCAGCTTGCTTGGGGGGGAAAACACTGAAGCTTTCTTT. The full variable domain, rest sourced from reference TRBV5-1 and TRBJ1-1, is KAGVTQTPRYLIKTRGQQVTLSCSPISGHRSVSWYQQTPGQGLQFLFEYFSETQRNKGNFPGRFSGRQFSNSRSEMNVSTLELGDSALYLCASSLLGGENTEAFFGQGTRLTVV.

The V call is TRBV30, the J call TRBJ2-2; no reliable D call. This CDR3 contains 13 residues. The V end was cut by 0 bases, the J end by 5 bases, with 7 bases between. Germline-derived CDR1 and CDR2 are GTSNPN and SVGIG (reference sequence). DNA of the CDR3: TGTGCCTGGAGTGTTGTTATTACCGGGGAGCTGTTTTTT. The encoded protein is CAWSVVITGELFF. Based on the CDR3 plus reference TRBV30 and TRBJ2-2, the full variable domain is SQTIHQWPATLVQPVGSPLSLECTVEGTSNPNLYWYRQAAGRGLQLLFYSVGIGQISSEVPQNLSASRPQDRQFILSSKKLLLSDSGFYLCAWSVVITGELFFGEGSRLTVL.

The CDR3 nucleotides read TGTGCCAGCAGCGTGTCAGTCGGACAGGGGATCTATGGCTACACCTTC. Translation: CASSVSVGQGIYGYTF. The gene calls are TRBV9 and TRBJ1-2; TRBD1 aligns across 9 bases. Looked up from germline, CDR1 is SGDLS and CDR2 is YYNGEE. The CDR3 is 16 residues long. Trimming at V came to 2 bases and at J to 4 bases, leaving 9 bases not matched to a gene.

J is TRBJ2-1 and V is TRBV11-1; weak D call: TRBD2 (6 bases). Trimming pared 1 base from V and 9 bases from J, leaving 10 bases between. The length of the CDR3 is 13 residues. Germline assignment: CDR1 SGHAT and CDR2 FQDESV (reference sequence). In nucleotides, the CDR3 is TGTGCCAGCAGCTTAGGGGGGGTATTTGAGCAGTTCTTC. Translation gives CASSLGGVFEQFF.

The V gene is TRBV7-8, the J gene TRBJ1-1, with 9 bases that match TRBD1. Germline lookup yields CDR1 SGHVS and CDR2 FQNEAQ. Trimming cost V 6 bases and J 6 bases; bases outside gene matches: 2. This CDR3 is 12 amino acids long. CDR3 in amino acids: CASRRQGAEAFF. The CDR3 DNA sequence: TGTGCCAGCAGGCGACAGGGGGCTGAAGCTTTCTTT.

This clone was seen only once. The genes are TRBV7-9 and TRBJ1-3; D is undetermined. Germline V gene lookup returns CDR1 SEHNR and CDR2 FQNEAQ (reference sequence). The CDR3 loop spans 16 amino acids. V was shortened by 5 bases and J by 0 bases, with 14 bases between the two germline ends. Here the CDR3 reads CASSPEALLSGNTIYF. In DNA form, the CDR3 reads TGTGCCAGCAGCCCCGAGGCACTCCTCTCTGGAAACACCATATATTTT.

This chain connects TRBV2 to TRBJ2-5; the D gene is possibly TRBD1 (5 bases). With 8 bases removed from V and 1 base from J, the gap between germline ends came to 8 bases. The CDR3 covers 12 residues. Germline values: CDR1 SNHLY, CDR2 FYNNEI. CDR3 nucleotides: TGTGCCAGCGGGGCAGGCCAAGAGACCCAGTACTTC. Protein sequence: CASGAGQETQYF. Using reference TRBV2 and TRBJ2-5 for the parts outside the CDR3, the full variable domain is EPEVTQTPSHQVTQMGQEVILRCVPISNHLYFYWYRQILGQKVEFLVSFYNNEISEKSEIFDDQFSVERPDGSNFTLKIRSTKLEDSAMYFCASGAGQETQYFGPGTRLLVL.

The J gene is TRBJ1-4, the V gene TRBV11-3, with 9 bases matching TRBD1. The V segment lost 5 bases and the J segment 11 bases; nucleotides outside the gene matches: 6. Germline lookup yields CDR1 SGHNT and CDR2 YENEEA. This CDR3 is built from 13 residues. The CDR3 protein is CASSARTGDKLFF. CDR3 DNA sequence: TGTGCCAGCAGCGCCAGGACAGGGGACAAACTGTTTTTT.

The chain employs TRBV19 and TRBJ1-1, with D unresolved. The germline V gene has CDR1 LNHDA and CDR2 SQIVND (reference sequence). The CDR3 extends over 14 amino acids. V was pared by 3 bases and J by 8 bases, with 16 bases between. CDR3 loop: CASSITRSAGEAFF. For the CDR3, the DNA is TGTGCCAGTAGTATTACCAGGTCGGCGGGGGAAGCTTTCTTT.

The gene calls are TRBV27 and TRBJ2-1; tentatively, D is TRBD1 (7 bases). Per germline, CDR1 MNHEY and CDR2 SMNVEV (reference sequence). Trimming removed 7 bases from V and 8 bases from J, with 15 bases in between. The CDR3 consists of 13 residues. For the CDR3, the DNA is TGTGCCAGCAAAAAACAGGGGAGGTATGAGCAGTTCTTC. This sequence encodes CASKKQGRYEQFF.

The V gene is TRBV20-1, the J gene TRBJ1-5, with D possibly TRBD1 on 5 matching bases. V lost 3 bases, J lost 0 bases, and 12 bases lay in between. The length of the CDR3 is 15 residues. CDR1 DFQATT and CDR2 SNEGSKA come from the germline V gene (reference sequence). CDR3 amino acids: CSASGSGLSNQPQHF. CDR3 nucleotide sequence: TGCAGTGCTAGTGGTTCAGGGCTTAGCAATCAGCCCCAGCATTTT.

The chain carries TRBV7-9 and TRBJ1-1; D is uncertain. CDR1 is SEHNR and CDR2 is FQNEAQ in the germline V gene (reference sequence). The CDR3 runs to 11 residues. V lost 8 bases to trimming and J lost 3 bases, with 7 bases between them. The DNA of the CDR3 is TGTGCCAGCCGACGGGACACTGAAGCTTTCTTT. This translates into CASRRDTEAFF.

The rearrangement uses TRBV13 and TRBJ2-2; D is uncertain. The CDR3 loop spans 13 amino acids. Per germline, CDR1 PRHDT and CDR2 FYEKMQ (reference sequence). V dropped 4 bases and J dropped 4 bases, with 7 bases sitting between them. The CDR3 sequence: CASSYRVTGELFF. The CDR3 nucleotides are TGTGCCAGCAGCTATCGCGTCACCGGGGAGCTGTTTTTT.

The chain couples TRBV7-8 to TRBJ1-1, with 8 bases fitting TRBD1. With V trimmed by 6 bases and J by 2 bases, 5 bases remained unmatched. CDR3 length equals 14 residues. Germline loops: CDR1 SGHVS, CDR2 FQNEAQ. This CDR3 reads CASRLDRANTEAFF. DNA of the CDR3: TGTGCCAGCAGGCTGGACAGGGCCAACACTGAAGCTTTCTTT.

The chain recombines TRBV28 with TRBJ1-4; possibly TRBD1 for D (6 bases). V gave up 9 bases and J gave up 8 bases, with 34 bases separating them. The CDR3 spans 19 residues. From germline, CDR1 is MDHEN and CDR2 SYDVKM. The CDR3 loop reads CASTTPLMGIQGGNEKLFF. The CDR3 nucleotides read TGTGCCAGTACCACTCCCCTGATGGGAATACAGGGTGGTAACGAAAAACTGTTTTTT.

J is TRBJ1-6 and V is TRBV7-2; the match to TRBD1 covers 7 bases. Losses at the gene ends were 5 bases for V and 6 bases for J; bases not matched to a gene: 4. Per germline, CDR1 SGHTA and CDR2 FQGNSA. The CDR3 is made up of 14 amino acids. For the CDR3, the DNA is TGTGCCAGCAGCCAGAGACAGGGTAATTCACCCCTCCACTTT. Its protein is CASSQRQGNSPLHF.

This clone was counted a few times. The J gene is TRBJ2-5, the V gene TRBV7-3; 10 nucleotides line up with TRBD1. Germline V gene data show CDR1 as SGHTA and CDR2 as FQGTGA. This CDR3 is built from 15 residues. Trimming removed 5 bases from V and 3 bases from J; junction bases left unmatched: 6. In DNA, the CDR3 is TGTGCCAGCAGCGCTGACAGGGGGCGAGAAGAGACCCAGTACTTC. Encoded protein: CASSADRGREETQYF.